This note documents a single TCR beta chain sequence. These data belong to a study of T cell repertoires in cytomegalovirus infection. TCRdb independently ran MiXCR on the reads; one entry per CDR3 protein. The sample consists of some 680,000 distinct CDR3 sequences, about a third of them appearing once. Germline-derived CDR1 and CDR2 are DFQATT and SNEGSKA (reference sequence). Deletions cut 1 base from V and 5 bases from J, with 12 bases between. CDR3 length equals 15 residues. Sample: PBMCs. This TCR derives from a human donor in good health (CMV status not recorded). Some clones in this sample may be carry-over from other donors' samples. J is TRBJ1-6 and V is TRBV20-1; D remains ambiguous. Here the CDR3 DNA reads TGCAGTGCTAGAGGGGCTGGGATGAATAATTCACCCCTCCACTTT. Amino acids: CSARGAGMNNSPLHF.